This T cell receptor beta chain was profiled in a study of CD8+ T cells in alopecia areata. The CDR3 is made up of 14 amino acids. With 3 bases removed from V and 0 bases from J, the gap between germline ends came to 6 bases. The germline gives CDR1 WSHSY, CDR2 SAAADI. With respect to this clone: The antigen is undetermined.

This sample's treatment: oral pan-JAK inhibitor, 5-10 mg twice daily. Specimens obtained from alopecia areata patients comprised lesional scalp punch biopsies and peripheral blood. Following extraction, RNA underwent reverse transcription to cDNA, which served as the sequencing template. Clones were read by immunoSEQ multiplex PCR, and TCRdb kept only the in-frame ones, dropping some. Of some 150,000 clones in the sample, 82% were seen once. General study results and limits: Higher clonality and more expanded CD8+ clones appeared in lesional than normal scalp.

This receptor was identified in a human donor with alopecia areata. V is TRBV10-2 and J is TRBJ1-3; D call uncertain. The sequencing here drew on CD8+ T cells sorted from blood, taken at week 4, from a patient treated with tofacitinib. The CDR3 region is CASSDEGSGNTIYF. DNA of the CDR3: TGCGCCAGCAGTGATGAGGGCTCTGGAAACACCATATATTTT.